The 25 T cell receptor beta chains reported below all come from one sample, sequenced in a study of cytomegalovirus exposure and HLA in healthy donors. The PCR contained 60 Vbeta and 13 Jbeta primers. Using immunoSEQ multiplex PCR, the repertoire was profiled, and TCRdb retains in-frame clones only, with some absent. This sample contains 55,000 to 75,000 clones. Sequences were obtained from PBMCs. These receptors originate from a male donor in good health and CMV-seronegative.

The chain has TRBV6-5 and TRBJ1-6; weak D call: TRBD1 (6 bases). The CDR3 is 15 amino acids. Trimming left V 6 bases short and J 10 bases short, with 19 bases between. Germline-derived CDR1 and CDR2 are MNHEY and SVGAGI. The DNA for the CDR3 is TGTGCCAGCAGCTCAGGGGTTCGGGGGGCCTCACCCCTCCACTTT. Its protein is CASSSGVRGASPLHF.

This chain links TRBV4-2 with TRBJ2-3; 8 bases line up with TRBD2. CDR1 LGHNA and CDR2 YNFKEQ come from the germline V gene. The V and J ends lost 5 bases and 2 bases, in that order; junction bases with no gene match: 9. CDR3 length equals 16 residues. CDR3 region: CASSSGVAGYTDTQYF. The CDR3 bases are TGTGCCAGCAGCTCGGGGGTAGCGGGATACACAGATACGCAGTATTTT.

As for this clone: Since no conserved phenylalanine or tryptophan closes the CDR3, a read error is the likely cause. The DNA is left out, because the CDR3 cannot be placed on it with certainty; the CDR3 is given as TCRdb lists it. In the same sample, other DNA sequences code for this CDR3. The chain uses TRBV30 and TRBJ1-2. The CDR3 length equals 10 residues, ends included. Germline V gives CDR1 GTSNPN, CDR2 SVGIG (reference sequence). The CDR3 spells CAWSGDLLPI.

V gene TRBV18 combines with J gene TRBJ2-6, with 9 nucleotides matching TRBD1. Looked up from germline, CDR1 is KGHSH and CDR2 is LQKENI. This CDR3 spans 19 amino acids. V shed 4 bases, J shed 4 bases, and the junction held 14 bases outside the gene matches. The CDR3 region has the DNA TGTGCCAGCTCACTCTTTCCGCCGGGACAGGGAACCGGGGCCAACGTCCTGACTTTC. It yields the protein CASSLFPPGQGTGANVLTF.

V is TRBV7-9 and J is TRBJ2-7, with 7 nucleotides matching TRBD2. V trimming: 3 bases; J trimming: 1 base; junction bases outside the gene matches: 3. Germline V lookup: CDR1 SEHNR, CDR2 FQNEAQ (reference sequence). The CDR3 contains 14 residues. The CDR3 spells CASSFSGLSYEQYF. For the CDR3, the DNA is TGTGCCAGCAGCTTCTCGGGACTATCCTACGAGCAGTACTTC.

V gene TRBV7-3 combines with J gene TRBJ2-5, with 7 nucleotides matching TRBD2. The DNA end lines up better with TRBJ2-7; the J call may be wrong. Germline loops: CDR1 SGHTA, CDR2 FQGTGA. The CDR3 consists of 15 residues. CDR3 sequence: CASSLGGSRAYEQYF. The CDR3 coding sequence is TGTGCCAGCAGCTTAGGCGGGAGCCGCGCCTACGAGCAGTACTTC.

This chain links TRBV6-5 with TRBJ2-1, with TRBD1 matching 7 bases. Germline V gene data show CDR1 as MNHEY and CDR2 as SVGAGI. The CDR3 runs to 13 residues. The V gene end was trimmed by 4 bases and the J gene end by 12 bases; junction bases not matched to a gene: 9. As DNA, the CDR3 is TGTGCCAGCAGTTCCTCGACAGGGTCGGCGCAGTTCTTC. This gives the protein CASSSSTGSAQFF.

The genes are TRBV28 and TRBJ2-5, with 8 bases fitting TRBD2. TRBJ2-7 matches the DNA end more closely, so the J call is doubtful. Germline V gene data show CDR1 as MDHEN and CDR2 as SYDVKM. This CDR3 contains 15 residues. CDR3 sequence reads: CASSFRVAGLYEQYF. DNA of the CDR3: TGTGCCAGCAGTTTCCGGGTAGCGGGGTTATACGAGCAGTACTTC.

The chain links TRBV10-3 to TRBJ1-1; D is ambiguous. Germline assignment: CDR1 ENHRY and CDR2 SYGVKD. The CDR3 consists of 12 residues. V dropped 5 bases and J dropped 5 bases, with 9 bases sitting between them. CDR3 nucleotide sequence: TGTGCCATCAGTCCGGGAGCGACTGAAGCTTTCTTT. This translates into CAISPGATEAFF.

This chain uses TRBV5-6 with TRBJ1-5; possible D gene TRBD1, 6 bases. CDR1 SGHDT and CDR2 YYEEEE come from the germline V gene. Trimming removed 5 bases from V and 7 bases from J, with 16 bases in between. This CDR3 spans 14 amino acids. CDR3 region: CASSTQQGNQPQHF. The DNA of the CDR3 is TGTGCCAGCAGTACTCAACAGGGAAACCAGCCCCAGCATTTT.

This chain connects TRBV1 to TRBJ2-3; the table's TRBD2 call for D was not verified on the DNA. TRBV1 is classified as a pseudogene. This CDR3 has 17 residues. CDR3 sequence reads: CTSSKKGLAGGADTQYF. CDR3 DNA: TGCACCAGCAGCAAAAAGGGACTAGCGGGGGGAGCAGATACGCAGTATTTT.

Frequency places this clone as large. The CDR3 nucleotides are TGTGCCTCCTGGGGACAGGAAAGCTCCTACGAGCAGTACTTC. This gives the protein CASWGQESSYEQYF. The rearrangement links TRBV27 to TRBJ2-7; 8 nucleotides agree with TRBD1. With 11 bases clipped from V and 0 bases from J, the junction kept 9 bases outside the gene matches. The CDR3 loop spans 14 amino acids. Looked up from germline, CDR1 is MNHEY and CDR2 is SMNVEV (reference sequence).

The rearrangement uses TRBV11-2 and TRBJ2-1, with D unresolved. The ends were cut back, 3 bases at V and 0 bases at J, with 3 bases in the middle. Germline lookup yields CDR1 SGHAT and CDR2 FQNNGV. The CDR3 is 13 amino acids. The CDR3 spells CASSLSSYNEQFF. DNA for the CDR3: TGTGCCAGCAGCTTGAGCTCCTACAATGAGCAGTTCTTC.

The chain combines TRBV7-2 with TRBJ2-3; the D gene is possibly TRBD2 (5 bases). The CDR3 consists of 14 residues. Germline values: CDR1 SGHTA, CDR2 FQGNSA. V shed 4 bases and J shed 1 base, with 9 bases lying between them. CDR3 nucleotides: TGTGCCAGCAGCTATTCCGGGGGCACAGATACGCAGTATTTT. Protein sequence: CASSYSGGTDTQYF.

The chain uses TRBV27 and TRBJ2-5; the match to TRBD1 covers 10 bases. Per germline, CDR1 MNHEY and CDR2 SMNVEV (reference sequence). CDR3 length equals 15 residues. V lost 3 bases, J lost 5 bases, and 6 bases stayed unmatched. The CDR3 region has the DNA TGTGCCAGCAGTTTTTTAGACAGGGGGCAGGAGACCCAGTACTTC. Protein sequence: CASSFLDRGQETQYF.

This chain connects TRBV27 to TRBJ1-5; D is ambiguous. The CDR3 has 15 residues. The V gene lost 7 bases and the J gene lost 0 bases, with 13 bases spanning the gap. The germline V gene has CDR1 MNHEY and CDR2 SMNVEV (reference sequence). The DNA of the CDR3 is TGTGCCAGCAAACGGCAGGAAAATAGCAATCAGCCCCAGCATTTT. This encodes CASKRQENSNQPQHF.

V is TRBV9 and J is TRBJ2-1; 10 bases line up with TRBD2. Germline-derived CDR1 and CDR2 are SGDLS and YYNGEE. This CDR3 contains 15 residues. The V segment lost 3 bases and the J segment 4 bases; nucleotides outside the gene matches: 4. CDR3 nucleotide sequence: TGTGCCAGCAGCGGGAGCGGGAGGGCGTACAATGAGCAGTTCTTC. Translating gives CASSGSGRAYNEQFF.

As DNA, the CDR3 is TGTGCCAGCAGCTTAGAAACAGGGAGAGACACTGAAGCTTTCTTT. Translated, it gives CASSLETGRDTEAFF. This chain joins TRBV7-9 and TRBJ1-1; weak D call: TRBD1 (6 bases). CDR1 and CDR2 from the germline V gene are SEHNR and FQNEAQ (reference sequence). Trimming took off 1 base at V and 3 bases at J, with 12 bases between the two ends. This CDR3 contains 15 residues.

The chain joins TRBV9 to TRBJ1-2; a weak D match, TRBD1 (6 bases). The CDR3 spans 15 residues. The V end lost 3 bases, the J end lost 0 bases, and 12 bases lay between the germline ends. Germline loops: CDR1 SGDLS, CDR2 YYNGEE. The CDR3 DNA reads TGTGCCAGCAGCGCCTCCGGGACACCTAACTATGGCTACACCTTC. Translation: CASSASGTPNYGYTF.

The DNA of the CDR3 is TGTGCCAGCAGCTTCGGGACAGGGAACTATGGCTACACCTTC. It codes for CASSFGTGNYGYTF. This chain links TRBV11-2 with TRBJ1-2; 9 nucleotides line up with TRBD1. Germline lookup yields CDR1 SGHAT and CDR2 FQNNGV. V lost 3 bases to trimming and J lost 2 bases; unmatched junction nucleotides: 1. The CDR3 has 14 residues.

The DNA of the CDR3 is TGTGCCAGCAGAGGACTAGCGGTCGCCTACGAGCAGTACTTC. This translates into CASRGLAVAYEQYF. The chain uses TRBV2 and TRBJ2-7, with 10 bases aligning to TRBD2. CDR1 is SNHLY, CDR2 FYNNEI, per germline. CDR3 size: 14 residues. Losses at the gene ends were 6 bases for V and 2 bases for J; bases not matched to a gene: 4. Combining the CDR3 with reference TRBV2 and TRBJ2-7 gives the whole variable domain EPEVTQTPSHQVTQMGQEVILRCVPISNHLYFYWYRQILGQKVEFLVSFYNNEISEKSEIFDDQFSVERPDGSNFTLKIRSTKLEDSAMYFCASRGLAVAYEQYFGPGTRLTVT.

This CDR3 is CASSYDRTSAYEQYF. The CDR3 nucleotides read TGTGCCAGCAGTTACGACAGGACTAGCGCCTACGAGCAGTACTTC. V is TRBV6-5 and J is TRBJ2-7; 9 bases agree with TRBD2. The CDR3 contains 15 residues. Germline lookup yields CDR1 MNHEY and CDR2 SVGAGI. V dropped 2 bases and J dropped 2; count of bases not matched to a gene: 4.

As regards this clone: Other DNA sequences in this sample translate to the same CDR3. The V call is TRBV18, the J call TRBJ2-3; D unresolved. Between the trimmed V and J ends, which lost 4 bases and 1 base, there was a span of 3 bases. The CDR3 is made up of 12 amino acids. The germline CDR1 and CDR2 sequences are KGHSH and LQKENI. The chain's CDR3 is CASSRGTDTQYF. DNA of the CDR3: TGTGCCAGCTCACGCGGCACAGATACGCAGTATTTT.

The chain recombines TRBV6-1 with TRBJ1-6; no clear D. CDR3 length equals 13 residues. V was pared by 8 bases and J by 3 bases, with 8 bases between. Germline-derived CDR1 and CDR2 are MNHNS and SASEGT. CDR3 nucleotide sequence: TGTGCCAGCCGTCAGAACTATAATTCACCCCTCCACTTT. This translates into CASRQNYNSPLHF.

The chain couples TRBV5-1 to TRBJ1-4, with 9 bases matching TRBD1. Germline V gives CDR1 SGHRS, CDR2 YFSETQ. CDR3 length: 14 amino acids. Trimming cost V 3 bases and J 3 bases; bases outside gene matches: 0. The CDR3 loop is CASSWDRANEKLFF. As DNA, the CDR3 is TGCGCCAGCAGCTGGGACAGGGCTAATGAAAAACTGTTTTTT.